This T cell receptor (beta chain) was sequenced in a study of beta chain features in type 1 diabetes. The study reverse transcribed the entire isolated RNA, so it sequenced expressed TCRB transcripts. It was found that naive, central memory and regulatory T cell samples averaged about 3.5 million reads. Only in-frame clones appear in the TCRdb table, and some are missing; sequencing was by immunoSEQ multiplex PCR. Of 350,000 or so clones listed, around 19% were seen once; the top ten hold roughly 0.045%. Via the markers CD45RO/CCR7/CD25/CD127/CD95/CD27, stem cell-like memory, regulatory, central memory and naive CD4+ cells were sorted. V was pared by 4 bases and J by 3 bases, with 10 bases between. Germline V CDR1 and CDR2: GTSNPN, SVGIG (reference sequence). The CDR3 extends over 13 amino acids.

This TCR was recovered from a woman aged 18-29 years in good health. The sample was naive CD4+ T cells from blood. The chain links TRBV30 to TRBJ2-1, with D unclear. CDR3 residues: CAWKNDNYNEQFF. CDR3 coding DNA: TGTGCCTGGAAGAACGACAACTACAATGAGCAGTTCTTC.